Shown below are 16 T cell receptor beta chains from a single sample sequenced in a study of human T cells and chemical hapten exposure (dated by TCRdb to the early 2020s). Receptors were amplified or captured by RACE. Sequenced on a NextSeq 500. The raw public reads went through TCRdb reprocessing: fastp at Q25, MiXCR clone calling, in-frame beta chains kept. Each entry is one CDR3 protein sequence, shown with its most common DNA and genes. The sample has around 50,000 distinct CDR3 sequences on record, around 9.5% of them singletons. Of the sample, approximately 1.6% is held by the ten largest clones. What the time point label conveys for this sample: patch test 2, 6 weeks after DPC sensitization. This sample's treatment or condition label indicates: therapeutic diphenylcyclopropenone sensitization with weekly scalp DPC. The sequencing used whole blood, collected in connection with sensitization to the hapten diphenylcyclopropenone (DPC). These receptors came from a woman aged 50 to 65 with alopecia areata. Some clones in this sample may be carry-over from other donors' samples.

The CDR3: CASSLQSGFNQPQHF. The CDR3 nucleotides read TGTGCCAGCAGCTTACAATCAGGGTTCAATCAGCCCCAGCATTTT. The chain has TRBV7-6 and TRBJ1-5, with TRBD1 as a possible D gene (5 bases). V was trimmed by 2 bases and J by 3 bases, leaving 11 bases between them. Germline CDR1 and CDR2: SGHVS and FNYEAQ. This CDR3 contains 15 residues.

The V and J genes are TRBV4-1 and TRBJ2-1, with D uncertain. Germline CDR1 reads MGHRA; CDR2 reads YSYEKL. Trimming shortened V by 4 bases and J by 4 bases, and 5 bases separated the two germline ends. The CDR3 extends over 12 amino acids. The DNA for the CDR3 is TGCGCCAGCAGCCCCCAATACAATGAGCAGTTCTTC. This encodes CASSPQYNEQFF.

The rearrangement joins TRBV27 to TRBJ2-3; D is undetermined. V shed 3 bases and J shed 2 bases, with 12 bases lying between them. CDR1 is MNHEY, CDR2 SMNVEV, per germline (reference sequence). The CDR3 is made up of 15 amino acids. The CDR3, as DNA: TGTGCCAGCAGTTTCTCGGCAGGAAACACAGATACGCAGTATTTT. This gives the protein CASSFSAGNTDTQYF.

The V call is TRBV4-2, the J call TRBJ1-6; 7 bases line up with TRBD1. V was clipped by 1 base and J by 4 bases; unmatched bases: 4. The CDR3 runs 16 residues. Germline V gene data show CDR1 as LGHNA and CDR2 as YNFKEQ. CDR3 in amino acids: CASSQVGTDYNSPLHF. The DNA of the CDR3 is TGTGCCAGCAGCCAAGTCGGGACAGATTATAATTCACCCCTCCACTTT.

This clonotype has at least ten counts. This rearrangement joins TRBV4-2 to TRBJ1-1; 8 bases align to TRBD1. Germline values: CDR1 LGHNA, CDR2 YNFKEQ. The V segment lost 1 base and the J segment 4 bases; nucleotides outside the gene matches: 5. The CDR3 is made up of 15 amino acids. The CDR3 sequence is CASSQGGTGSTEAFF. CDR3 bases: TGTGCCAGCAGCCAAGGTGGGACAGGAAGCACTGAAGCTTTCTTT.

The genes are TRBV2 and TRBJ2-7; 11 bases match TRBD1. Germline V lookup: CDR1 SNHLY, CDR2 FYNNEI. The CDR3 is made up of 14 amino acids. Trimming removed 7 bases from V and 2 bases from J; junction bases left unmatched: 4. In DNA form, the CDR3 reads TGTGCCAGCATACGGGGACAGGGGGCCTACGAGCAGTACTTC. Translating it yields CASIRGQGAYEQYF.

There are many counts of this clonotype. The chain uses TRBV14 and TRBJ2-7; D call uncertain. The length of the CDR3 is 13 residues. Trimming cost V 6 bases and J 2 bases, with 11 bases left between them. Germline assignment: CDR1 SGHDN and CDR2 FVKESK. The CDR3 region has the DNA TGTGCCAGCAGAAGGTCCCAGACCTACGAGCAGTACTTC. Residues: CASRRSQTYEQYF.

This clonotype was found a few times. The CDR3 DNA reads TGTGCCAGCAGCTTGTTTGTGGCGGATACGCAGTATTTT. Protein: CASSLFVADTQYF. The chain employs TRBV7-9 and TRBJ2-3; D ambiguous. Trimming stripped 3 bases from V and 6 bases from J, with 10 bases between. The CDR3 is made up of 13 amino acids. The germline gives CDR1 SEHNR, CDR2 FQNEAQ (reference sequence).

This clonotype appeared many times. The V and J genes are TRBV4-1 and TRBJ1-4; no clear D. This CDR3 is 15 amino acids long. Germline loops: CDR1 MGHRA, CDR2 YSYEKL. Trimming took 0 bases from V and 8 from J, leaving 13 bases between them. CDR3 residues: CASSQEPQQNEKLFF. CDR3 bases: TGCGCCAGCAGCCAAGAACCTCAACAGAACGAAAAACTGTTTTTT.

The table lists this clonotype with many counts. This sequence joins TRBV20-1 and TRBJ1-1, with TRBD1 as a possible D gene (6 bases). Between the trimmed V and J ends, which lost 6 bases and 4 bases, there was a span of 12 bases. The CDR3 runs 12 residues. Germline values: CDR1 DFQATT, CDR2 SNEGSKA (reference sequence). The CDR3 loop is CSARWDITEAFF. CDR3 in DNA: TGCAGTGCCCGCTGGGACATCACTGAAGCTTTCTTT.

This clonotype has at least ten counts. V is TRBV12-3 or TRBV12-4 and J is TRBJ1-2; 10 nucleotides align to TRBD1. The CDR3 spans 13 residues. The J segment lost 8 bases and the V segment lost 5 bases, leaving 5 bases of the junction unmatched. CDR3 residues: CASSGGQGYGYTF. CDR3 nucleotide sequence: TGTGCCAGCAGTGGGGGACAGGGGTACGGCTACACCTTC.

The chain has TRBV5-4 and TRBJ2-2; TRBD2 agrees at 9 bases. The CDR3 is 16 amino acids. Per the germline V gene, CDR1 is SGHNT and CDR2 is YYREEE (reference sequence). Trimming cost V 4 bases and J 4 bases; bases outside gene matches: 8. The CDR3 nucleotides are TGTGCCAGCAGCCCCGGGGGCGGGAGGGCCACCGGGGAGCTGTTTTTT. Its protein is CASSPGGGRATGELFF.

This chain connects TRBV6-2 or TRBV6-3 to TRBJ2-3; weak D call: TRBD1 (7 bases). The V and J ends lost 0 bases and 0 bases respectively, with 22 bases between them. The CDR3 length is 20 residues. In germline, CDR1 is MNHEY, CDR2 SVGEGT. The CDR3 sequence: CASSYSIGGGVPGSTDTQYF. DNA for the CDR3: TGTGCCAGCAGTTACTCGATCGGAGGGGGCGTCCCCGGTAGCACAGATACGCAGTATTTT.

This clonotype occurred a few times. This chain connects TRBV7-9 to TRBJ2-1; TRBD1 matches 7 bases. The CDR3 contains 14 residues. V lost 8 bases, J lost 4 bases, and 8 bases stayed unmatched. Germline V CDR1 and CDR2: SEHNR, FQNEAQ (reference sequence). The chain's CDR3 is CASLPGQLYNEQFF. In DNA form, the CDR3 reads TGTGCCAGCCTTCCGGGACAGTTGTACAATGAGCAGTTCTTC. Looking up the rest from reference TRBV7-9 and TRBJ2-1 gives the full variable domain: DTGVSQNPRHKITKRGQNVTFRCDPISEHNRLYWYRQTLGQGPEFLTYFQNEAQLEKSRLLSDRFSAERPKGSFSTLEIQRTEQGDSAMYLCASLPGQLYNEQFFGPGTRLTVL.

This rearrangement joins TRBV3-1 to TRBJ1-1; D ambiguous. V was trimmed by 2 bases and J by 4 bases, leaving 8 bases between them. The CDR3 is 13 amino acids. Germline CDR1 LGHDT, CDR2 YNNKEL (reference sequence). The CDR3 nucleotides are TGTGCCAGCAGCCAAAGCTCTTCCACTGAAGCTTTCTTT. It codes for CASSQSSSTEAFF.

The chain uses TRBV5-1 and TRBJ2-3; possibly TRBD1 for D (6 bases). There are 14 residues in the CDR3. Trimming took 3 bases from V and 1 from J, leaving 9 bases between them. Germline-derived CDR1 and CDR2 are SGHRS and YFSETQ. This CDR3 reads CASSSTGRTDTQYF. The CDR3 DNA is TGCGCCAGCAGCTCGACAGGCCGCACAGATACGCAGTATTTT.